One and the same sample provided the 22 T cell receptor beta chains below, sequenced in a study of T-cell memory formation after mild COVID-19. TCRdb fed the 5' RACE reads into MiXCR, producing one record per CDR3 protein. The repertoire holds about 310,000 distinct CDR3 sequences, with approximately 19% as singletons. Sequenced sample: PBMCs or a T cell subset sorted from them (not recorded which). All receptors derive from a man in his late teens or twenties who had mild COVID-19 (a few samples of this study predate the infection). Cell type and time point are not known.

The CDR3 spells CASSKGSRWDREQYV. The CDR3 nucleotides are TGTGCCAGCAGCAAAGGATCACGGTGGGACCGCGAGCAGTACGTC. The rearrangement joins TRBV21-1 to TRBJ2-7; no check of the table's D call, TRBD1, against the DNA was made. TRBV21-1 is a pseudogene. This CDR3 has 15 amino acids.

The table lists this clonotype with a few counts. This chain links TRBV12-3 or TRBV12-4 with TRBJ1-2; D gene unclear. The germline V and J ends were trimmed by 4 bases and 5 bases, with 17 bases remaining between them. CDR3 length: 15 amino acids. The CDR3 DNA sequence: TGTGCCAGCAGTTCCTCCCCAACGGATTCATATGGCTACACCTTC. Protein sequence: CASSSSPTDSYGYTF.

V is TRBV4-2 and J is TRBJ1-1; maybe TRBD1 (5 bases). V shed 0 bases and J shed 8 bases, with 13 bases lying between them. Germline V lookup: CDR1 LGHNA, CDR2 YNFKEQ. CDR3 length: 14 amino acids. CDR3 sequence: CASSQEETGLEAFF. The CDR3 DNA is TGTGCCAGCAGCCAAGAGGAAACAGGCTTAGAAGCTTTCTTT.

The genes are TRBV15 and TRBJ2-5; TRBD2 is a possible D gene (6 bases). CDR1 and CDR2 from the germline V gene are LNHNV and YYDKDF (reference sequence). The length of the CDR3 is 14 residues. V lost 5 bases to trimming and J lost 1 base, with 11 bases between them. Here the CDR3 reads CATSRRLGQETQYF. The CDR3 bases are TGTGCCACCAGCCGGAGACTAGGCCAAGAGACCCAGTACTTC.

The chain combines TRBV10-3 with TRBJ2-7; tentative D call: TRBD1 (6 bases). The length of the CDR3 is 14 residues. From germline, CDR1 is ENHRY and CDR2 SYGVKD. Trimming left V 3 bases short and J 4 bases short, with 13 bases between. The CDR3 sequence is CAISETTGSYEQYF. For the CDR3, the DNA is TGTGCCATCAGTGAAACTACAGGGTCGTACGAGCAGTACTTC.

The rearrangement joins TRBV20-1 to TRBJ1-5; D might be TRBD1 (6 bases). This CDR3 is 16 amino acids long. Germline-derived CDR1 and CDR2 are DFQATT and SNEGSKA (reference sequence). Trimming took 1 base from V and 0 from J, leaving 13 bases between them. For the CDR3, the DNA is TGCAGTGCTAGAGGAGTCGGACAGCATAGCAATCAGCCCCAGCATTTT. This codes for CSARGVGQHSNQPQHF.

This clonotype has only a few counts. V is TRBV7-9 and J is TRBJ2-5; D uncertain. Germline CDR1 is SEHNR and CDR2 is FQNEAQ (reference sequence). V lost 5 bases, J lost 0 bases, and 1 base lay in between. The CDR3 loop spans 11 amino acids. Here the CDR3 reads CASSHQETQYF. CDR3 nucleotide sequence: TGTGCCAGCAGCCACCAAGAGACCCAGTACTTC.

This sequence joins TRBV5-1 and TRBJ2-5, with 7 bases identical to TRBD2. This CDR3 region has 15 residues. The germline gives CDR1 SGHRS, CDR2 YFSETQ. Germline trimming cut 3 bases from V and 5 bases from J; bases unmatched to any gene: 10. This chain's CDR3 is CASSWGLTSPETQYF. The CDR3 DNA is TGCGCCAGCAGCTGGGGGTTGACTAGCCCCGAGACCCAGTACTTC.

This clonotype was detected a few times. The chain couples TRBV4-3 to TRBJ1-1, with TRBD1 matching 9 bases. Losses at the gene ends were 4 bases for V and 1 base for J; bases not matched to a gene: 7. This CDR3 is 16 amino acids long. Per germline, CDR1 LGHNA and CDR2 YSLEER. The CDR3 sequence is CASSLTGGWGNTEAFF. In DNA, the CDR3 is TGCGCCAGCAGCCTTACAGGGGGCTGGGGGAACACTGAAGCTTTCTTT.

This clonotype came up a few times. J is TRBJ2-3 and V is TRBV7-9; 10 bases line up with TRBD1. This CDR3 is 16 amino acids long. Germline CDR1 and CDR2: SEHNR and FQNEAQ (reference sequence). V lost 5 bases to trimming and J lost 8 bases; unmatched junction nucleotides: 13. CDR3 amino acids: CASSARDRGPGGTQYF. The DNA of the CDR3 is TGTGCCAGCAGCGCCCGGGACAGGGGACCAGGTGGTACGCAGTATTTT. Based on the CDR3 plus reference TRBV7-9 and TRBJ2-3, the full variable domain is DTGVSQNPRHKITKRGQNVTFRCDPISEHNRLYWYRQTLGQGPEFLTYFQNEAQLEKSRLLSDRFSAERPKGSFSTLEIQRTEQGDSAMYLCASSARDRGPGGTQYFGPGTRLTVL.

This clonotype was detected only a few times. This chain connects TRBV30 to TRBJ2-2; no reliable D call. Trimming took 5 bases from V and 0 from J, leaving 10 bases between them. CDR1 and CDR2 from the germline V gene are GTSNPN and SVGIG (reference sequence). CDR3 length: 14 residues. The CDR3 nucleotides read TGTGCCTGGGCCAACCCGCCGAACACCGGGGAGCTGTTTTTT. Translation: CAWANPPNTGELFF.

The J gene is TRBJ1-1, the V gene TRBV5-1; D uncertain. The V gene's germline CDR1 is SGHRS and CDR2 YFSETQ. The CDR3 loop spans 14 amino acids. V lost 4 bases and J lost 1, with 11 bases in between. The CDR3 is CASSPQSGNTEAFF. Written as DNA, the CDR3 is TGCGCCAGCAGCCCCCAGAGTGGGAACACTGAAGCTTTCTTT.

The rearrangement uses TRBV6-2 or TRBV6-3 and TRBJ2-1, with D hard to call. Germline CDR1 reads MNHEY; CDR2 reads SVGEGT. V lost 2 bases and J 8 bases, leaving 7 bases between the germline ends. The CDR3 has 12 residues. CDR3 DNA: TGTGCCAGCAGTTACCCCCAGGATGAGCAGTTCTTC. Protein: CASSYPQDEQFF.

In its sample, this clonotype was seen a few times. This sequence joins TRBV20-1 and TRBJ2-7; a weak D match, TRBD1 (7 bases). The CDR3 consists of 13 residues. Trimming shortened V by 0 bases and J by 7 bases, and 13 bases separated the two germline ends. Germline V gives CDR1 DFQATT, CDR2 SNEGSKA (reference sequence). The CDR3 DNA is TGCAGTGCTAGAGAGTCAGGGGGGCGAGAGCAGTACTTC. Translation gives CSARESGGREQYF.

A few counts support this clonotype. This rearrangement joins TRBV12-3 or TRBV12-4 to TRBJ1-6; 11 bases agree with TRBD1. Trimming cost V 3 bases and J 10 bases; bases outside gene matches: 2. The CDR3 sequence is 14 residues long. Written as DNA, the CDR3 is TGTGCCAGCAGTTTGGGACAGGGGGTATCACCCCTCCACTTT. It encodes CASSLGQGVSPLHF.

The chain has TRBV10-3 and TRBJ2-2, with 8 bases that match TRBD1. CDR3 length equals 15 residues. V lost 3 bases to trimming and J lost 4 bases; unmatched junction nucleotides: 4. Germline V gives CDR1 ENHRY, CDR2 SYGVKD. The CDR3 DNA follows: TGTGCCATCAGTGACCGAGACAGGGGCACCGGGGAGCTGTTTTTT. Protein product: CAISDRDRGTGELFF.

This sequence joins TRBV6-5 and TRBJ2-6, with D hard to call. Germline CDR1 MNHEY, CDR2 SVGAGI. Trimming pared 0 bases from V and 17 bases from J, leaving 20 bases between. The CDR3 runs to 15 residues. The CDR3 reads CASSYSSGSSGPMTF. Here the CDR3 DNA reads TGTGCCAGCAGTTACTCGAGTGGCTCATCGGGCCCTATGACTTTC.

This clonotype was counted between two and nine times. The chain joins TRBV5-1 to TRBJ2-1, with TRBD2 identical over 13 bases. Germline V lookup: CDR1 SGHRS, CDR2 YFSETQ. V shed 4 bases and J 9 bases; nucleotides not matched to a gene: 7. This CDR3 region has 15 residues. CDR3 coding DNA: TGCGCCAGCAGCCTTACTAGCGGGGGGGACGGTGAGCAGTTCTTC. This codes for CASSLTSGGDGEQFF.

Only a few counts were recorded for this clonotype. The chain recombines TRBV3-1 with TRBJ2-2; the D gene is possibly TRBD2 (6 bases). The CDR3 consists of 17 residues. V lost 3 bases, J lost 5 bases, and 19 bases lay in between. CDR1 is LGHDT and CDR2 is YNNKEL in the germline V gene (reference sequence). The CDR3, as DNA: TGTGCCAGCAGCCAGGAAAAGATGGCGGGGCTAACCGGGGAGCTGTTTTTT. Translated, it gives CASSQEKMAGLTGELFF.

The rearrangement joins TRBV20-1 to TRBJ2-2; a weak D match, TRBD1 (6 bases). Germline V lookup: CDR1 DFQATT, CDR2 SNEGSKA (reference sequence). V lost 6 bases and J lost 6, with 17 bases in between. The CDR3 has 14 residues. The CDR3 DNA sequence: TGCAGTGCCACATCCAGGGGTTCAGCCGGGGAGCTGTTTTTT. This sequence encodes CSATSRGSAGELFF.

This clonotype came up a few times. The chain recombines TRBV24-1 with TRBJ1-5; TRBD1 agrees at 8 bases. The V gene's germline CDR1 is KGHDR and CDR2 SFDVKD. The CDR3 has 14 amino acids. J gave up 4 bases and V 9 bases, and 7 bases lay outside the gene matches. CDR3 sequence (DNA): TGTGCCACCGCCAGGGGGCTAGGGAATCAGCCCCAGCATTTT. This gives the protein CATARGLGNQPQHF.

The rearrangement uses TRBV20-1 and TRBJ2-3; D perhaps matches TRBD2 (6 bases). V was cut by 4 bases and J by 0 bases, with 11 bases left in between. Looked up from germline, CDR1 is DFQATT and CDR2 is SNEGSKA (reference sequence). This CDR3 spans 14 amino acids. The DNA of the CDR3 is TGCAGTGCTACGGCGGGGCCGAGCACAGATACGCAGTATTTT. This translates into CSATAGPSTDTQYF.